Below are 4 T cell receptor beta chains sequenced from a single sample in a study of cytomegalovirus exposure and HLA in healthy donors. PCR employed 60 Vbeta and 13 Jbeta primers. Clones were read by immunoSEQ multiplex PCR, and TCRdb kept only the in-frame ones, dropping some. Of about 130,000 clones in the sample, around 82% were seen once. The sequenced material came from PBMCs. These receptor sequences come from a man aged 35 to 55 in good health and CMV-seronegative.

The chain links TRBV2 to TRBJ1-1; D possibly corresponds to TRBD1 (5 bases). Deletions cut 7 bases from V and 3 bases from J, with 6 bases between. The CDR3 sequence is 11 residues long. Germline CDR1 reads SNHLY; CDR2 reads FYNNEI. The CDR3 sequence is CASIRDTEAFF. The DNA of the CDR3 is TGTGCCAGCATCAGGGACACTGAAGCTTTCTTT.

This chain links TRBV4-3 with TRBJ2-5, with D perhaps matching TRBD2 (6 bases). The CDR3 length is 14 residues. Deletions cut 5 bases from V and 7 bases from J, with 17 bases between. Germline CDR1 is LGHNA and CDR2 is YSLEER. In DNA, the CDR3 is TGCGCCAGCAGCTCAAGCAGGAGGGGAGGGACCCAGTACTTC. Translation: CASSSSRRGGTQYF.

This clone was seen only a few times. The same CDR3 can be traced to other DNA sequences in this sample. J is TRBJ2-2 and V is TRBV18; D perhaps matches TRBD1 (5 bases). The germline gives CDR1 KGHSH, CDR2 LQKENI. The germline V and J ends were trimmed by 2 bases and 1 base, with 5 bases remaining between them. The CDR3 runs to 14 residues. For the CDR3, the DNA is TGTGCCAGCTCACCAGGACAGAACACCGGGGAGCTGTTTTTT. This encodes CASSPGQNTGELFF.

The genes are TRBV5-1 and TRBJ1-5; 8 positions match TRBD1. J was trimmed by 7 bases and V by 1 base; bases with no gene match: 7. The CDR3 length is 15 residues. Germline CDR1 is SGHRS and CDR2 is YFSETQ. The CDR3 DNA reads TGCGCCAGCAGCTTGACAACAGGGGGTGGCCAGCCCCAGCATTTT. This gives the protein CASSLTTGGGQPQHF.